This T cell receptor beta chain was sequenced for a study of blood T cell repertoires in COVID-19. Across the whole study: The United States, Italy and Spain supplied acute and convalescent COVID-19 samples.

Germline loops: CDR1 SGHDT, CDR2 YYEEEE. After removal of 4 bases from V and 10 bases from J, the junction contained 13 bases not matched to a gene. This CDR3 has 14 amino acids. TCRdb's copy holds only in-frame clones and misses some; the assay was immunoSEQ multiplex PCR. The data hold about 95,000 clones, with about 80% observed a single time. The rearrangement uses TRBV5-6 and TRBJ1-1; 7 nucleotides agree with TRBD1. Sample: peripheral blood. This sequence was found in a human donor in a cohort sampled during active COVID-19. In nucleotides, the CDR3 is TGTGCCAGCAGCGAGGGACAGCCCGGGTTAGGAGCTTTCTTT. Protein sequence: CASSEGQPGLGAFF.